These 10 T cell receptor beta chains originate from one sample sequenced in a study of T cell repertoires in cytomegalovirus infection. For these TCRs, the target antigens are not known. TCRdb reprocessed the reads with MiXCR, giving one entry per CDR3 protein. The sample includes fewer than 85,000 distinct CDR3 sequences, about half of them seen just once. Material: CD8+ T cells from cultured PBMCs, obtained from culture after CMV antigen stimulation. The receptors shown here come from a human donor in good health (CMV status not recorded). Some clones in this sample may be carry-over from other donors' samples.

There are a few counts of this clonotype. The chain uses TRBV5-5 and TRBJ2-7; TRBD1 might be the D (6 bases). The CDR3 covers 14 residues. V was cut by 1 base and J by 2 bases, with 10 bases left in between. CDR1 SGHKS and CDR2 YYEKEE come from the germline V gene (reference sequence). CDR3 coding DNA: TGTGCCAGCAGCTTGCAGGGGTCACCCTACGAGCAGTACTTC. It specifies CASSLQGSPYEQYF.

J is TRBJ2-3 and V is TRBV5-4; tentatively, D is TRBD2 (6 bases). There are 15 residues in the CDR3. CDR1 and CDR2 (germline): SGHNT, YYREEE (reference sequence). V gave up 0 bases and J gave up 1 base, with 9 bases separating them. The chain's CDR3 is CASSLVQRGTDTQYF. The CDR3 region has the DNA TGTGCCAGCAGCTTGGTCCAGCGGGGCACAGATACGCAGTATTTT.

V gene TRBV20-1 combines with J gene TRBJ2-1, with 9 bases matching TRBD2. The CDR3 runs 16 residues. The ends lost 3 bases at V and 1 base at J; junction bases unmatched: 7. Germline lookup yields CDR1 DFQATT and CDR2 SNEGSKA (reference sequence). For the CDR3, the DNA is TGCAGTGCTAGGGAATACGGACTAGCGTCCTACAATGAGCAGTTCTTC. Translation: CSAREYGLASYNEQFF.

The gene calls are TRBV12-5 and TRBJ2-1; TRBD1 might be the D (5 bases). This CDR3 is 17 amino acids long. Germline V lookup: CDR1 LGHNT, CDR2 FRNRAP. Trimming took 0 bases from V and 4 from J, leaving 16 bases between them. CDR3 in amino acids: CASGLVLGQTPYNEQFF. The CDR3 DNA follows: TGTGCTAGTGGTTTGGTACTGGGGCAGACACCATACAATGAGCAGTTCTTC.

This clonotype appeared many times. The chain couples TRBV28 to TRBJ2-7; 8 bases line up with TRBD2. CDR3 size: 16 residues. With V trimmed by 3 bases and J by 0 bases, 7 bases remained unmatched. Germline values: CDR1 MDHEN, CDR2 SYDVKM. The CDR3 spells CASSFKAGAPSYEQYF. The CDR3 nucleotides read TGTGCCAGCAGTTTTAAAGCGGGAGCCCCCTCCTACGAGCAGTACTTC.

V gene TRBV28 combines with J gene TRBJ2-1; 11 bases align to TRBD2. The CDR3 loop spans 22 amino acids. The germline gives CDR1 MDHEN, CDR2 SYDVKM. With V trimmed by 7 bases and J by 2 bases, 25 bases remained unmatched. The CDR3 bases are TGTGCCAGCATCCCCGCCCACTATACTTTCGGTCCGACTAGCGGGGCCTACAATGAGCAGTTCTTC. Amino acids: CASIPAHYTFGPTSGAYNEQFF.

This clonotype has more than one count but fewer than ten. The CDR3 nucleotides read TGTGCCAGCAGCCCTCACGGCGAAAGCAATCAGCCCCAGCATTTT. Translated, it gives CASSPHGESNQPQHF. The chain recombines TRBV27 with TRBJ1-5; D gene uncertain. Germline V lookup: CDR1 MNHEY, CDR2 SMNVEV (reference sequence). V was pared by 6 bases and J by 1 base, with 13 bases between. The CDR3 spans 15 residues.

The rearrangement joins TRBV20-1 to TRBJ2-1; 9 bases match TRBD2. The CDR3 consists of 16 residues. Germline V gives CDR1 DFQATT, CDR2 SNEGSKA (reference sequence). Trimming took 1 base from V and 3 from J; bases not matched to a gene: 7. The CDR3 DNA reads as TGCAGTGCTAGAGTGGCGGGGGGGCCTAACTACAATGAGCAGTTCTTC. Protein sequence: CSARVAGGPNYNEQFF.

This clonotype was detected only a few times. The chain employs TRBV4-1 and TRBJ2-5; TRBD2 matches 14 bases. The CDR3 spans 20 residues. Germline values: CDR1 MGHRA, CDR2 YSYEKL. Unmatched junction bases numbered 15, after V lost 4 bases and J lost 2 bases. The CDR3 coding sequence is TGCGCCAGCAGCCCGATATTAGGGACTAGCGGGGGCCCACGTCAAGAGACCCAGTACTTC. This gives the protein CASSPILGTSGGPRQETQYF.

CDR3: CASSSGPRNYGYTF. The CDR3 bases are TGTGCCAGCAGCTCGGGACCGCGTAACTATGGCTACACCTTC. The J gene is TRBJ1-2, the V gene TRBV7-2; D is possibly TRBD1 (5 bases). The CDR3 has 14 residues. The germline V gene encodes CDR1 SGHTA and CDR2 FQGNSA. The germline V and J ends were trimmed by 4 bases and 1 base, with 10 bases remaining between them. The whole variable domain, filled in from reference TRBV7-2 and TRBJ1-2, reads GAGVSQSPSNKVTEKGKDVELRCDPISGHTALYWYRQSLGQGLEFLIYFQGNSAPDKSGLPSDRFSAERTGGSVSTLTIQRTQQEDSAVYLCASSSGPRNYGYTFGSGTRLTVV.